This is a list of T cell receptor beta chains from one sample in a study of PD-L1 blockade in urothelial cancer. Produced via immunoSEQ multiplex PCR; TCRdb's table is partial and in-frame only. The sample holds 60,000 or so clones, roughly 87% seen once. Here the sequenced sample was PBMCs, taken around atezolizumab (anti-PD-L1) treatment. Receptors originate from a man in his 70s with urothelial cancer. The CDR3 runs from the conserved cysteine through the conserved F or W. The order of the fields is clone size, D gene, V gene, J gene, CDR3 protein, CDR3 DNA. The D gene is left open where the match is weak. Not every row has a clone size; where given, it reads once, few, many or a size class.

.	TRBD2	TRBV28	TRBJ2-1	CASSPRLARRPNEQFF	TGTGCCAGCAGTCCCCGACTAGCCCGGAGGCCCAATGAGCAGTTCTTC
.	.	TRBV5-1	TRBJ2-7	CASSLGLASYEQYF	TGCGCCAGCAGCTTGGGATTGGCCTCCTACGAGCAGTACTTC
.	TRBD2	TRBV28	TRBJ2-5	CASSPLAGGAQETQYF	TGTGCCAGCAGTCCTCTAGCGGGAGGTGCCCAAGAGACCCAGTACTTC
.	.	TRBV6-1	TRBJ2-4	CASSEGGVGIQYF	TGTGCCAGCAGTGAAGGGGGGGTCGGCATTCAGTACTTC
.	TRBD2	TRBV27	TRBJ2-7	CASTPRTSGYLSF	TGTGCCAGCACCCCACGGACTAGCGGGTACCTAAGCTTC
.	.	TRBV6-5	TRBJ1-5	CASSLTDSNQPQHF	TGTGCCAGCAGTCTGACAGATAGCAATCAGCCCCAGCATTTT
few	.	TRBV7-9	TRBJ2-7	CASSLSGAYEQYF	TGTGCCAGCAGCTTGAGCGGAGCCTACGAGCAGTACTTC
.	TRBD2	TRBV2	TRBJ2-5	CASSESPSGKETQYF	TGTGCCAGCAGTGAAAGCCCTAGCGGGAAAGAGACCCAGTACTTC
.	.	TRBV9	TRBJ1-6	CASSSGQGSPLHF	TGTGCCAGCAGCTCCGGCCAGGGTTCACCCCTCCACTTT
.	TRBD2	TRBV5-4	TRBJ2-7	CASSLRDGGRRNEQYF	TGTGCCAGCAGCTTGCGCGATGGCGGGAGACGGAACGAGCAGTACTTC
.	TRBD1	TRBV27	TRBJ2-2	CASRNREGGPGELFF	TGTGCCAGCAGGAACAGGGAAGGGGGCCCCGGGGAGCTGTTTTTT
.	TRBD1	TRBV15	TRBJ2-5	CATSRGQGQETQYF	TGTGCCACCAGCCGGGGACAGGGACAAGAGACCCAGTACTTC
.	.	TRBV27	TRBJ2-2	CASSSSRGSGELFF	TGTGCCAGCAGTTCCTCAAGAGGTTCCGGGGAGCTGTTTTTT
.	.	TRBV4-1	TRBJ2-1	CASSQSLLDGEQFF	TGCGCCAGCAGCCAATCCTTACTAGACGGTGAGCAGTTCTTC
.	TRBD2	TRBV6-1	TRBJ2-1	CASRAGLAGEHEQFF	TGTGCCAGCAGGGCCGGACTAGCGGGAGAGCATGAGCAGTTCTTC
.	TRBD2	TRBV5-1	TRBJ2-1	CASSLGTSGRVSNEQFF	TGCGCCAGCAGCTTGGGGACTAGCGGGAGGGTTAGCAATGAGCAGTTCTTC
.	TRBD2	TRBV19	TRBJ2-1	CASSISGRASLFF	TGTGCCAGTAGTATAAGCGGGAGGGCATCTCTGTTCTTC